This T cell receptor beta chain was captured by sequencing in a study of T cell changes during pregnancy in multiple sclerosis. Looked up from germline, CDR1 is LNHDA and CDR2 is SQIVND (reference sequence). The germline V and J ends were trimmed by 4 bases and 2 bases, with 9 bases remaining between them. The CDR3 totals 13 residues. The assay was immunoSEQ multiplex PCR, and TCRdb's table has in-frame clones only and misses some. The sample shows 26,000 or so clones, 89% of them seen only once. This receptor was taken from a female donor with multiple sclerosis, enrolled in a pregnancy study. The chain is built from TRBV19 and TRBJ2-7; the D gene is possibly TRBD1 (6 bases). The sample was CD8+ T cells from peripheral blood mononuclear cells, taken in the second trimester of pregnancy. The CDR3 DNA follows: TGTGCCAGTAGTAGTAACAGGGCCTACGAGCAGTACTTC. This codes for CASSSNRAYEQYF. Looking up the rest from reference TRBV19 and TRBJ2-7 gives the full variable domain: DGGITQSPKYLFRKEGQNVTLSCEQNLNHDAMYWYRQDPGQGLRLIYYSQIVNDFQKGDIAEGYSVSREKKESFPLTVTSAQKNPTAFYLCASSSNRAYEQYFGPGTRLTVT.